A single sample is the source of the 8 T cell receptor beta chains below, sequenced in a study. TCRdb reprocessed the RT-PCR reads with MiXCR, giving one entry per CDR3 protein. Of about 680,000 distinct CDR3 sequences in the sample, 12% to 15% were seen once. The sequencing sample was made of memory CD4+ T cells from blood. The receptor source for this set is a female donor in good health, serving as a healthy control.

The chain couples TRBV7-2 to TRBJ1-1; 9 bases fit TRBD1. The CDR3 sequence is 15 residues long. J gave up 5 bases and V 2 bases, and 6 bases lay outside the gene matches. Germline-derived CDR1 and CDR2 are SGHTA and FQGNSA. The CDR3 sequence: CASSLPGTGWTEAFF. The CDR3 nucleotides read TGTGCCAGCAGCTTACCGGGGACAGGGTGGACTGAAGCTTTCTTT. Filled out from reference TRBV7-2 and TRBJ1-1, the complete variable domain reads GAGVSQSPSNKVTEKGKDVELRCDPISGHTALYWYRQSLGQGLEFLIYFQGNSAPDKSGLPSDRFSAERTGGSVSTLTIQRTQQEDSAVYLCASSLPGTGWTEAFFGQGTRLTVV.

The chain joins TRBV24-1 to TRBJ2-5; D perhaps matches TRBD2 (6 bases). Germline V gene data show CDR1 as KGHDR and CDR2 as SFDVKD. With 3 bases removed from V and 5 bases from J, the gap between germline ends came to 15 bases. This CDR3 is 15 amino acids long. Here the CDR3 reads CATSDLTAGGETQYF. The CDR3 region has the DNA TGTGCCACCAGTGATCTCACAGCAGGAGGGGAGACCCAGTACTTC.

This clonotype appeared once. The CDR3 sequence is CASSHPGADTQYF. CDR3 DNA sequence: TGTGCCAGCAGTCACCCAGGGGCAGATACGCAGTATTTT. The chain carries TRBV28 and TRBJ2-3; perhaps TRBD1 as D (6 bases). The CDR3 covers 13 residues. V dropped 5 bases and J dropped 4 bases, with 10 bases sitting between them. Germline CDR1 and CDR2: MDHEN and SYDVKM. Drawing the rest from reference TRBV28 and TRBJ2-3, the complete variable domain is DVKVTQSSRYLVKRTGEKVFLECVQDMDHENMFWYRQDPGLGLRLIYFSYDVKMKEKGDIPEGYSVSREKKERFSLILESASTNQTSMYLCASSHPGADTQYFGPGTRLTVL.

The chain uses TRBV6-1 and TRBJ2-7, with 7 bases lining up with TRBD1. V lost 6 bases to trimming and J lost 6 bases; unmatched junction nucleotides: 5. Germline values: CDR1 MNHNS, CDR2 SASEGT. The CDR3 extends over 12 amino acids. In DNA, the CDR3 is TGTGCCAGCAGCCCGACAGGGTTCGAGCAGTACTTC. It specifies CASSPTGFEQYF.

The CDR3 protein is CASSTDRGEEKLFF. In DNA form, the CDR3 reads TGTGCCAGCAGCACGGACAGGGGTGAAGAAAAACTGTTTTTT. The chain is built from TRBV7-9 and TRBJ1-4, with 9 nucleotides matching TRBD1. The V and J ends lost 5 bases and 8 bases, in that order; junction bases with no gene match: 6. This CDR3 contains 14 residues. Germline CDR1 and CDR2: SEHNR and FQNEAQ (reference sequence).

This chain joins TRBV7-9 and TRBJ2-3; D is uncertain. The CDR3 extends over 15 amino acids. Germline V CDR1 and CDR2: SEHNR, FQNEAQ (reference sequence). V was trimmed by 1 base and J by 2 bases, leaving 10 bases between them. The CDR3 sequence: CASSLVPLLTDTQYF. CDR3 DNA: TGTGCCAGCAGCTTAGTACCCCTCCTCACAGATACGCAGTATTTT. The full variable domain, in which reference TRBV7-9 and TRBJ2-3 provide the parts outside the CDR3, is DTGVSQNPRHKITKRGQNVTFRCDPISEHNRLYWYRQTLGQGPEFLTYFQNEAQLEKSRLLSDRFSAERPKGSFSTLEIQRTEQGDSAMYLCASSLVPLLTDTQYFGPGTRLTVL.

The chain combines TRBV6-2 or TRBV6-3 with TRBJ1-5, with D perhaps matching TRBD1 (6 bases). The CDR3 is 17 amino acids. From germline, CDR1 is MNHEY and CDR2 SVGEGT. Trimming took 5 bases from V and 1 from J, leaving 18 bases between them. The CDR3 DNA follows: TGTGCCAGCAGTCAACGACCGGGGGGCTCGAGCAATCAGCCCCAGCATTTT. Its translation is CASSQRPGGSSNQPQHF.

The chain couples TRBV6-2 or TRBV6-3 to TRBJ2-2, with a tentative D call TRBD2 (7 bases). Germline V gene data show CDR1 as MNHEY and CDR2 as SVGEGT. Trimming took 6 bases from V and 3 from J, leaving 17 bases between them. The CDR3 loop spans 16 amino acids. The CDR3 spells CASRTGRGADTGELFF. The CDR3 region has the DNA TGTGCCAGCAGAACGGGACGGGGGGCCGACACCGGGGAGCTGTTTTTT.